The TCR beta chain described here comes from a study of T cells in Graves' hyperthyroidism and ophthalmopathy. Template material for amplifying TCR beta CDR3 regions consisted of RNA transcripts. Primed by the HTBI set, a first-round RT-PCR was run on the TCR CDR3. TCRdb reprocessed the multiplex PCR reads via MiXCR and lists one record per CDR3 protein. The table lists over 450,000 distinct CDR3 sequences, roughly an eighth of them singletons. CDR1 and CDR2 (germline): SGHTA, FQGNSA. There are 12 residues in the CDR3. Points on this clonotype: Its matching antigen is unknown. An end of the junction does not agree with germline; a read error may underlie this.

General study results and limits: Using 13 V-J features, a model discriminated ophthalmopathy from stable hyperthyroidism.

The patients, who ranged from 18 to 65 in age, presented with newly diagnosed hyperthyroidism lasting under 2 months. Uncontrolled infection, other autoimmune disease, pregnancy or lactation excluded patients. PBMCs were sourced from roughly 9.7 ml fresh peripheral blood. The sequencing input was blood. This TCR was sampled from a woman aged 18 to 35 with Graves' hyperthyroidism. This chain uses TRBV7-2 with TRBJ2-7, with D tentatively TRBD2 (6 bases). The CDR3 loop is CAISSWGDEQYF. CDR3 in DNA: TGTGCCATCAGCTCATGGGGGGACGAGCAGTACTTC.